This entry lists 19 T cell receptor beta chains sequenced from one sample in a study of cytomegalovirus exposure and HLA in healthy donors. The PCR was carried out with 60 Vbeta primers and 13 Jbeta primers. This table comes from immunoSEQ multiplex PCR, and its TCRdb copy is limited to in-frame clones, with some not included. The sample lists 150,000 or so clones, about 70% occurring once. Source material: PBMCs. The receptors were sampled from a male donor in good health and CMV-seronegative.

The chain has TRBV4-1 and TRBJ1-2, with a tentative D call TRBD1 (6 bases). V gave up 3 bases and J gave up 6 bases, with 14 bases separating them. This CDR3 has 14 amino acids. The germline CDR1 and CDR2 sequences are MGHRA and YSYEKL. The CDR3 DNA follows: TGCGCCAGCAGCCAGAACAGGGAGGGAAATGGCTACACCTTC. Its translation: CASSQNREGNGYTF.

The chain has TRBV7-9 and TRBJ2-3; a possible D gene is TRBD1 (8 bases). The CDR3 runs to 16 residues. Germline CDR1 and CDR2: SEHNR and FQNEAQ (reference sequence). V lost 3 bases to trimming and J lost 6 bases, with 19 bases between them. In DNA form, the CDR3 reads TGTGCCAGCAGCTTGTACCCGGACAGGGAGGGGGATACGCAGTATTTT. Its translation: CASSLYPDREGDTQYF.

This clone was detected only once. The chain employs TRBV2 and TRBJ2-7; TRBD2 agrees at 7 bases. Trimming removed 8 bases from V and 10 bases from J; junction bases left unmatched: 11. The germline CDR1 and CDR2 sequences are SNHLY and FYNNEI. The CDR3 loop spans 12 amino acids. Here the CDR3 DNA reads TGTGCCAGCCAAAGGGAGGGTATCGAACAGTACTTC. Its protein is CASQREGIEQYF.

In its sample, this clone was seen once. The chain recombines TRBV28 with TRBJ1-1, with D possibly being TRBD1 (5 bases). The CDR3 is made up of 15 amino acids. Germline values: CDR1 MDHEN, CDR2 SYDVKM. V was cut by 5 bases and J by 1 base, with 14 bases left in between. The CDR3 region is CASSKSTETNTEAFF. The CDR3 DNA follows: TGTGCCAGCAGTAAATCGACAGAAACGAACACTGAAGCTTTCTTT.

This clone was seen a handful of times. J is TRBJ1-5 and V is TRBV7-8, with a possible D match to TRBD1 (5 bases). Per germline, CDR1 SGHVS and CDR2 FQNEAQ. The CDR3 is 16 amino acids. V was cut by 5 bases and J by 5 bases, with 19 bases left in between. CDR3 nucleotides: TGTGCCAGCAGCCCAGCGTTGGGCAGGGTATATCAGCCCCAGCATTTT. It translates to CASSPALGRVYQPQHF.

There are a few counts of this clone. The genes are TRBV30 and TRBJ2-7; D is possibly TRBD1 (7 bases). Trimming pared 4 bases from V and 1 base from J, leaving 17 bases between. This CDR3 comprises 15 residues. CDR1 and CDR2 (germline): GTSNPN, SVGIG (reference sequence). The CDR3 protein is CAWTPSAGQSYEQYF. DNA of the CDR3: TGTGCCTGGACCCCATCGGCGGGACAGTCCTACGAGCAGTACTTC.

V and J are TRBV9 and TRBJ2-5, with 8 bases aligning to TRBD2. This CDR3 has 14 residues. V lost 0 bases and J lost 7; bases outside the gene matches: 5. CDR1 and CDR2 (germline): SGDLS, YYNGEE. DNA of the CDR3: TGTGCCAGCAGCGTAGACGGGGGGGCCTCGACCCAGTACTTC. This translates into CASSVDGGASTQYF.

The V and J genes are TRBV15 and TRBJ2-3; D uncertain. From germline, CDR1 is LNHNV and CDR2 YYDKDF (reference sequence). V lost 1 base, J lost 11 bases, and 13 bases lay in between. The CDR3 sequence is 13 residues long. CDR3 nucleotides: TGTGCCACCAGCAGAGTTCCCCCTAGGCGGCAGTATTTT. Protein: CATSRVPPRRQYF.

The chain couples TRBV4-2 to TRBJ2-3, with 12 nucleotides matching TRBD2. From germline, CDR1 is LGHNA and CDR2 YNFKEQ. V gave up 0 bases and J gave up 9 bases; unmatched junction bases: 7. The CDR3 covers 16 residues. The chain's CDR3 is CASSQDVTSGGLTQYF. CDR3 DNA: TGTGCCAGCAGCCAAGATGTTACTAGCGGGGGGTTGACGCAGTATTTT.

This clone came up a few times. The chain combines TRBV7-2 with TRBJ1-5, with 9 bases identical to TRBD1. Germline assignment: CDR1 SGHTA and CDR2 FQGNSA. The CDR3 runs 15 residues. Trimming at V came to 5 bases and at J to 7 bases, leaving 9 bases not matched to a gene. The CDR3 nucleotides read TGTGCCAGCAGCCATCGGACAGGGGACGGGCAGCCCCAGCATTTT. Its translation is CASSHRTGDGQPQHF.

This clone was observed a few times. The chain combines TRBV30 with TRBJ1-1; 8 positions agree with TRBD1. Germline CDR1 GTSNPN, CDR2 SVGIG (reference sequence). The CDR3 runs 15 residues. V dropped 2 bases and J dropped 1; count of bases not matched to a gene: 6. DNA for the CDR3: TGTGCCTGGAGTACCCAGGGGGCGCAGAACACTGAAGCTTTCTTT. Residues: CAWSTQGAQNTEAFF. The full variable domain, in which reference TRBV30 and TRBJ1-1 provide the parts outside the CDR3, is SQTIHQWPATLVQPVGSPLSLECTVEGTSNPNLYWYRQAAGRGLQLLFYSVGIGQISSEVPQNLSASRPQDRQFILSSKKLLLSDSGFYLCAWSTQGAQNTEAFFGQGTRLTVV.

The chain couples TRBV28 to TRBJ1-1; the D is unclear. Per germline, CDR1 MDHEN and CDR2 SYDVKM. Between the trimmed V and J ends, which lost 2 bases and 6 bases, there was a span of 16 bases. This CDR3 spans 15 amino acids. The chain's CDR3 is CASSLGGPLRAEAFF. CDR3 coding DNA: TGTGCCAGCAGTTTAGGAGGACCCCTAAGGGCTGAAGCTTTCTTT.

Note on this clone: A read error may produce the germline difference seen at one junction end. The same CDR3 can be traced to other DNA sequences in this sample. This chain links TRBV9 with TRBJ2-3, with D uncertain. The length of the CDR3 is 15 residues. In germline, CDR1 is SGDLS, CDR2 YYNGEE. The CDR3 spells CASSAHTVSTDTQYF. CDR3 sequence (DNA): TGCGCCAGCAGCGCCCACACAGTAAGCACAGATACGCAGTATTTT.

This chain connects TRBV10-3 to TRBJ1-4; D not resolved. The V gene's germline CDR1 is ENHRY and CDR2 SYGVKD. This CDR3 has 14 residues. V was pared by 8 bases and J by 10 bases, with 20 bases between. For the CDR3, the DNA is TGTGCCATCGGAGGTGAAGGCCAGCGGGGAAAACTGTTTTTT. Translating gives CAIGGEGQRGKLFF.

The chain is built from TRBV9 and TRBJ2-3; the match to TRBD1 covers 9 bases. CDR1 and CDR2 (germline): SGDLS, YYNGEE. The CDR3 has 15 amino acids. V gave up 3 bases and J gave up 4 bases; unmatched junction bases: 6. CDR3 protein: CASSGQTGGADTQYF. The CDR3 DNA follows: TGTGCCAGCAGCGGGCAGACAGGGGGTGCAGATACGCAGTATTTT.

The rearrangement uses TRBV20-1 and TRBJ2-1, with unresolved D. Germline V lookup: CDR1 DFQATT, CDR2 SNEGSKA (reference sequence). The CDR3 has 10 residues. The germline V and J ends were trimmed by 7 bases and 6 bases, with 7 bases remaining between them. CDR3 in amino acids: CSERSNEQFF. The CDR3, as DNA: TGCAGTGAACGGAGCAATGAGCAGTTCTTC.

The rearrangement joins TRBV21-1 to TRBJ1-2; the D segment call TRBD1 is taken from the table without a DNA check. TRBV21-1 is given as a pseudogene. CDR3 length: 18 amino acids. CDR3 DNA sequence: TGTGCCAGCAGCGTACCTCCCCCGGGACACTTAACAGGCTATGGCTACACCTTC. Its protein product is CASSVPPPGHLTGYGYTF.

CDR3 DNA sequence: TGTGCCAGCAGCATCCCGGACACTGGTGGCTACACCTTC. It is translated as CASSIPDTGGYTF. The chain recombines TRBV7-9 with TRBJ1-2, with TRBD1 as a possible D gene (5 bases). Trimming removed 5 bases from V and 7 bases from J, with 14 bases in between. CDR1 is SEHNR, CDR2 FQNEAQ, per germline (reference sequence). This CDR3 has 13 amino acids.

The J gene is TRBJ2-2, the V gene TRBV5-4; 10 nucleotides agree with TRBD2. The CDR3 contains 16 residues. V lost 4 bases to trimming and J lost 1 base; unmatched junction nucleotides: 4. Looked up from germline, CDR1 is SGHNT and CDR2 is YYREEE (reference sequence). As DNA, the CDR3 is TGTGCCAGCAGCCCTCGGACTAGCGGGAACACCGGGGAGCTGTTTTTT. Amino acid sequence: CASSPRTSGNTGELFF.